A single sample gave rise to the 5 T cell receptor beta chains below, sequenced in a study of T cell responses to AZD1222 COVID-19 vaccine. Here immunoSEQ multiplex PCR was the method, and the copy in TCRdb shows in-frame clones only, minus some. The sample records about 97,000 clones, roughly 90% being singletons. The sample here was peripheral blood, taken on day 0 of AZD1222 vaccination. The receptors here all came from an adult in good health.

This chain links TRBV7-8 with TRBJ1-6; perhaps TRBD1 as D (6 bases). This CDR3 is built from 18 residues. The germline V gene has CDR1 SGHVS and CDR2 FQNEAQ. V lost 2 bases and J lost 0, with 14 bases in between. In nucleotides, the CDR3 is TGTGCCAGCAGCTTACCAGGACAGCTTAGCTCCTATAATTCACCCCTCCACTTT. Translated: CASSLPGQLSSYNSPLHF. Supplemented by reference TRBV7-8 and TRBJ1-6, the full variable domain reads GAGVSQSPRYKVAKRGQDVALRCDPISGHVSLFWYQQALGQGPEFLTYFQNEAQLDKSGLPSDRFFAERPEGSVSTLKIQRTQQEDSAVYLCASSLPGQLSSYNSPLHFGNGTRLTVT.

The gene calls are TRBV29-1 and TRBJ1-2; D gene uncertain. V was clipped by 1 base and J by 8 bases, with 11 bases between them. The CDR3 consists of 12 residues. Germline V gives CDR1 SQVTM, CDR2 ANQGSEA. CDR3 loop: CSVEGGPGGYTF. In DNA, the CDR3 is TGCAGCGTTGAAGGAGGACCGGGGGGCTACACCTTC. Combining the CDR3 with reference TRBV29-1 and TRBJ1-2 gives the whole variable domain SAVISQKPSRDICQRGTSLTIQCQVDSQVTMMFWYRQQPGQSLTLIATANQGSEATYESGFVIDKFPISRPNLTFSTLTVSNMSPEDSSIYLCSVEGGPGGYTFGSGTRLTVV.

The rearrangement links TRBV5-1 to TRBJ1-2; no clear D gene. This CDR3 spans 13 amino acids. Germline CDR1 SGHRS, CDR2 YFSETQ. Between the trimmed V and J ends, which lost 0 bases and 7 bases, there was a span of 10 bases. CDR3 sequence reads: CASSLVAAGGYTF. The CDR3 coding sequence is TGCGCCAGCAGCTTGGTAGCGGCCGGTGGCTACACCTTC.

J is TRBJ1-2 and V is TRBV7-8; perhaps TRBD1 as D (6 bases). The CDR3 has 17 amino acids. Germline lookup yields CDR1 SGHVS and CDR2 FQNEAQ. The V end lost 1 base, the J end lost 7 bases, and 22 bases lay between the germline ends. The CDR3 sequence: CASSLGAVSGGSSGYTF. The CDR3 DNA sequence: TGTGCCAGCAGCTTAGGCGCGGTGTCGGGGGGCTCCTCTGGCTACACCTTC.

The chain links TRBV7-2 to TRBJ2-7, with 15 bases lining up with TRBD2. CDR1 and CDR2 from the germline V gene are SGHTA and FQGNSA. The ends lost 5 bases at V and 5 bases at J; junction bases unmatched: 4. The CDR3 totals 15 residues. CDR3 sequence: CASSPGLAGGNEQYF. In nucleotides, the CDR3 is TGTGCCAGCAGCCCAGGACTAGCGGGGGGGAACGAGCAGTACTTC.